Presented here are 27 T cell receptor beta chains from one specimen sequenced in a study of shared clonotypes between healthy human individuals (dated by TCRdb to 2019 to 2021). Receptor amplification or capture employed the immunoSEQ multiplex PCR assay. Drawn from immuneACCESS, this table holds only the in-frame rearrangements with V and J called that TCRdb kept. Clones are partly lost; checked studies trace under half to an unresolved V gene and leave the rest unexplained. This sample lists over a million clones; under 99% were detected once. The biggest ten clones account for 0.4% to 0.55% of the sample. The specimen sequenced was naive CD4+ T cells sorted from blood. The cell subset or site label on this specimen signifies: CD45RA+ positively selected. These receptors came from a man aged 25 to 45 in good health.

The chain uses TRBV19 and TRBJ2-7; 8 bases agree with TRBD2. CDR1 and CDR2 (germline): LNHDA, SQIVND (reference sequence). The CDR3 is 16 residues long. Trimming took 4 bases from V and 5 from J; bases not matched to a gene: 13. The chain's CDR3 is CASSTGTRGNRDEQYF. The DNA of the CDR3 is TGTGCCAGTAGTACAGGGACTAGGGGTAATCGGGACGAGCAGTACTTC.

The chain uses TRBV5-1 and TRBJ2-3, with D possibly matching TRBD2 (5 bases). The V gene's germline CDR1 is SGHRS and CDR2 YFSETQ. This CDR3 has 16 residues. The germline V and J ends were trimmed by 2 bases and 3 bases, with 16 bases remaining between them. In nucleotides, the CDR3 is TGCGCCAGCAGCTTCCTAACCGGGGAGTTGACAGATACGCAGTATTTT. Translating gives CASSFLTGELTDTQYF.

The chain combines TRBV6-4 with TRBJ2-3, with 10 positions matching TRBD2. V shed 2 bases, J shed 2 bases, and the junction held 4 bases outside the gene matches. This CDR3 region has 16 residues. Germline loops: CDR1 MRHNA, CDR2 SNTAGT. This CDR3 is CASSDRAGGATDTQYF. The CDR3 nucleotides are TGTGCCAGCAGTGACAGAGCGGGAGGGGCCACAGATACGCAGTATTTT.

This chain uses TRBV25-1 with TRBJ1-4; D ambiguous. The length of the CDR3 is 11 residues. CDR1 MGHDK and CDR2 SYGVNS come from the germline V gene. Trimming took off 7 bases at V and 5 bases at J, with 5 bases between the two ends. CDR3 DNA: TGTGCCAGCAAAGTGAATGAAAAACTGTTTTTT. Residues: CASKVNEKLFF.

The V gene is TRBV7-2, the J gene TRBJ1-2; the match to TRBD1 covers 11 bases. V gave up 2 bases and J gave up 8 bases; unmatched junction bases: 7. This CDR3 spans 15 amino acids. Per the germline V gene, CDR1 is SGHTA and CDR2 is FQGNSA. CDR3 region: CASSLLLGQGGGYTF. In DNA, the CDR3 is TGTGCCAGCAGCTTACTCTTGGGACAGGGGGGCGGCTACACCTTC.

The chain is built from TRBV5-1 and TRBJ1-2; D may be TRBD1 (5 bases). V was shortened by 0 bases and J by 1 base, with 10 bases between the two germline ends. The germline gives CDR1 SGHRS, CDR2 YFSETQ. The CDR3 is 15 amino acids. The CDR3 region has the DNA TGCGCCAGCAGCTTGGGTGGGACGGTTAACTATGGCTACACCTTC. It codes for CASSLGGTVNYGYTF.

CDR3 amino acids: CASRRRAGNTIYF. The DNA of the CDR3 is TGTGCCAGCCGACGGCGGGCTGGAAACACCATATATTTT. V usage is TRBV2 and J usage is TRBJ1-3; no clear D gene. The length of the CDR3 is 13 residues. CDR1 and CDR2 (germline): SNHLY, FYNNEI. V gave up 8 bases and J gave up 2 bases, with 10 bases separating them.

The sample holds one count of this clone. The chain is built from TRBV11-2 and TRBJ2-1; D call uncertain. Germline loops: CDR1 SGHAT, CDR2 FQNNGV. V shed 3 bases and J shed 4 bases, with 10 bases lying between them. This CDR3 is built from 14 residues. The CDR3 loop reads CASSFDPRYNEQFF. The CDR3 DNA follows: TGTGCCAGCAGCTTCGATCCTAGGTACAATGAGCAGTTCTTC.

This rearrangement joins TRBV10-3 to TRBJ2-7, with 9 bases matching TRBD2. Germline CDR1 ENHRY, CDR2 SYGVKD. The CDR3 runs to 16 residues. J lost 2 bases, V lost 5 bases, and 10 bases had no gene match. This chain's CDR3 is CAISSLGLATTYEQYF. In nucleotides, the CDR3 is TGTGCCATCAGTAGCCTCGGACTAGCGACGACCTACGAGCAGTACTTC.

The chain joins TRBV18 to TRBJ2-1, with 10 bases lining up with TRBD2. V lost 2 bases and J lost 6; bases outside the gene matches: 4. Per germline, CDR1 KGHSH and CDR2 LQKENI. This CDR3 spans 15 amino acids. DNA for the CDR3: TGTGCCAGCTCACCAGGACTAGCGGTAATCAATGAGCAGTTCTTC. The encoded protein is CASSPGLAVINEQFF.

This clone was observed once. The chain uses TRBV6-1 and TRBJ2-7; TRBD2 is a possible D gene (5 bases). Trimming stripped 6 bases from V and 3 bases from J, with 18 bases between. Germline values: CDR1 MNHNS, CDR2 SASEGT. This CDR3 spans 15 amino acids. The CDR3 region is CASRQTNGNSYEQYF. DNA of the CDR3: TGTGCCAGCAGGCAAACGAACGGGAACAGCTACGAGCAGTACTTC.

This chain connects TRBV6-1 to TRBJ2-7; TRBD1 agrees at 7 bases. The V gene's germline CDR1 is MNHNS and CDR2 SASEGT. This CDR3 has 14 amino acids. V lost 2 bases to trimming and J lost 3 bases; unmatched junction nucleotides: 4. CDR3 protein: CASSEYDRDYEQYF. The CDR3 DNA reads TGTGCCAGCAGTGAATACGACAGGGACTACGAGCAGTACTTC.

A few counts support this clone. Other DNA sequences within the sample encode an identical CDR3. The CDR3 spells CASSPPGETQYF. The CDR3 nucleotides are TGTGCCAGCTCACCACCGGGCGAGACCCAGTACTTC. This chain connects TRBV18 to TRBJ2-5; D gene unclear. V lost 0 bases to trimming and J lost 5 bases, with 4 bases between them. The CDR3 spans 12 residues. Germline CDR1 and CDR2: KGHSH and LQKENI.

The rearrangement links TRBV7-3 to TRBJ2-2; D gene unclear. V lost 4 bases and J lost 1, with 7 bases in between. The V gene's germline CDR1 is SGHTA and CDR2 FQGTGA. The CDR3 has 14 residues. The CDR3 protein is CASSYRWNTGELFF. The CDR3 DNA reads TGTGCCAGCAGCTACCGATGGAACACCGGGGAGCTGTTTTTT.

The chain links TRBV7-3 to TRBJ2-2, with D tentatively TRBD2 (6 bases). From germline, CDR1 is SGHTA and CDR2 FQGTGA. V lost 3 bases to trimming and J lost 3 bases, with 17 bases between them. This CDR3 has 17 residues. CDR3 in amino acids: CASSFNSGGAYTGELFF. CDR3 coding DNA: TGTGCCAGCAGCTTTAATAGCGGAGGGGCCTACACCGGGGAGCTGTTTTTT.

The V call is TRBV28, the J call TRBJ1-2; TRBD1 matches at 8 bases. The V gene's germline CDR1 is MDHEN and CDR2 SYDVKM. The CDR3 contains 12 residues. V lost 7 bases to trimming and J lost 8 bases; unmatched junction nucleotides: 6. The CDR3 sequence is CASISGGQGYTF. The CDR3 DNA reads TGTGCCAGCATCTCAGGGGGCCAGGGCTACACCTTC.

This rearrangement joins TRBV2 to TRBJ2-1; D gene ambiguous. V lost 5 bases and J lost 3, with 8 bases in between. Germline CDR1 is SNHLY and CDR2 is FYNNEI. CDR3 size: 13 residues. The CDR3 protein is CASSQVYYNEQFF. For the CDR3, the DNA is TGTGCCAGCAGTCAGGTTTACTACAATGAGCAGTTCTTC.

This chain connects TRBV28 to TRBJ1-5, with D unclear. Trimming pared 6 bases from V and 7 bases from J, leaving 10 bases between. Looked up from germline, CDR1 is MDHEN and CDR2 is SYDVKM. The CDR3 extends over 12 amino acids. CDR3 protein: CASSSFTQPQHF. In DNA form, the CDR3 reads TGTGCCAGCAGCTCTTTTACACAGCCCCAGCATTTT.

The chain links TRBV5-5 to TRBJ2-5, with 7 bases aligning to TRBD2. Trimming removed 4 bases from V and 4 bases from J; junction bases left unmatched: 10. Looked up from germline, CDR1 is SGHKS and CDR2 is YYEKEE (reference sequence). CDR3 length: 15 amino acids. CDR3 in amino acids: CASSAPLAAGETQYF. Here the CDR3 DNA reads TGTGCCAGCAGCGCCCCCCTAGCGGCAGGAGAGACCCAGTACTTC. The entire variable domain, with the rest obtained from reference TRBV5-5 and TRBJ2-5, is as follows: DAGVTQSPTHLIKTRGQQVTLRCSPISGHKSVSWYQQVLGQGPQFIFQYYEKEERGRGNFPDRFSARQFPNYSSELNVNALLLGDSALYLCASSAPLAAGETQYFGPGTRLLVL.

This clone was seen only once. J is TRBJ1-4 and V is TRBV18, with 9 positions matching TRBD1. This CDR3 contains 16 residues. Looked up from germline, CDR1 is KGHSH and CDR2 is LQKENI. With V trimmed by 3 bases and J by 3 bases, 5 bases remained unmatched. The CDR3 protein is CASSPRDRVANEKLFF. The CDR3, as DNA: TGTGCCAGCTCACCCCGGGACAGGGTGGCTAATGAAAAACTGTTTTTT.

This clone was recorded only once. The chain couples TRBV28 to TRBJ1-2; D is undetermined. V was shortened by 11 bases and J by 0 bases, with 13 bases between the two germline ends. Germline V lookup: CDR1 MDHEN, CDR2 SYDVKM. This CDR3 is built from 13 residues. CDR3 residues: CAATAEANYGYTF. The CDR3 DNA is TGTGCCGCTACAGCTGAAGCTAACTATGGCTACACCTTC.

The rearrangement uses TRBV6-5 and TRBJ1-1, with D possibly TRBD1 on 6 matching bases. The V gene lost 2 bases and the J gene lost 0 bases, with 13 bases spanning the gap. Germline CDR1 MNHEY, CDR2 SVGAGI. CDR3 length equals 16 residues. CDR3 nucleotides: TGTGCCAGCAGTTACAGGACAGCGAGCATGAACACTGAAGCTTTCTTT. As protein: CASSYRTASMNTEAFF.

In DNA form, the CDR3 reads TGTGCCATACGAGACCTAGCGGGAGAGACCCAGTACTTC. Translated: CAIRDLAGETQYF. The gene calls are TRBV6-1 and TRBJ2-5; TRBD2 matches at 8 bases. The V and J ends lost 10 bases and 4 bases, in that order; junction bases with no gene match: 8. Germline V gives CDR1 MNHNS, CDR2 SASEGT. The CDR3 is made up of 13 amino acids.

The chain has TRBV5-1 and TRBJ2-5, with D possibly TRBD1 on 5 matching bases. The CDR3 sequence is 14 residues long. Per the germline V gene, CDR1 is SGHRS and CDR2 is YFSETQ. The germline V and J ends were trimmed by 1 base and 7 bases, with 14 bases remaining between them. The CDR3 nucleotides read TGCGCCAGCAGCTTGCTGCAGGGTAGTACGACCCAGTACTTC. It codes for CASSLLQGSTTQYF. Full variable domain (rest looked up from reference TRBV5-1 and TRBJ2-5): KAGVTQTPRYLIKTRGQQVTLSCSPISGHRSVSWYQQTPGQGLQFLFEYFSETQRNKGNFPGRFSGRQFSNSRSEMNVSTLELGDSALYLCASSLLQGSTTQYFGPGTRLLVL.

Regarding this clone: This sample includes further DNA sequences coding for the same CDR3. The gene calls are TRBV7-9 and TRBJ1-5; no definite D call. Germline V gene sequence: CDR1 SEHNR, CDR2 FQNEAQ (reference sequence). Trimming shortened V by 2 bases and J by 1 base, and 6 bases separated the two germline ends. The CDR3 totals 14 residues. The CDR3 loop reads CASSLLSSNQPQHF. The DNA of the CDR3 is TGTGCCAGCAGCTTATTATCGAGCAATCAGCCCCAGCATTTT.

CDR3 sequence reads: CAEYTRDSNQPQHF. The DNA for the CDR3 is TGTGCCGAATATACGCGAGATAGCAATCAGCCCCAGCATTTT. This rearrangement joins TRBV9 to TRBJ1-5; no definite D call. This CDR3 contains 14 residues. Germline lookup yields CDR1 SGDLS and CDR2 YYNGEE. V lost 10 bases and J lost 0, with 14 bases in between.

The chain is built from TRBV5-8 and TRBJ2-6, with D perhaps matching TRBD2 (6 bases). The CDR3 consists of 16 residues. Trimming left V 9 bases short and J 2 bases short, with 18 bases between. The germline gives CDR1 SGHTS, CDR2 YDEGEE. The CDR3 loop reads CATPGARETGANVLTF. CDR3 DNA: TGTGCCACCCCCGGGGCCCGGGAGACTGGGGCCAACGTCCTGACTTTC. Drawing the rest from reference TRBV5-8 and TRBJ2-6, the complete variable domain is EAGVTQSPTHLIKTRGQQATLRCSPISGHTSVYWYQQALGLGLQFLLWYDEGEERNRGNFPPRFSGRQFPNYSSELNVNALELEDSALYLCATPGARETGANVLTFGAGSRLTVL.